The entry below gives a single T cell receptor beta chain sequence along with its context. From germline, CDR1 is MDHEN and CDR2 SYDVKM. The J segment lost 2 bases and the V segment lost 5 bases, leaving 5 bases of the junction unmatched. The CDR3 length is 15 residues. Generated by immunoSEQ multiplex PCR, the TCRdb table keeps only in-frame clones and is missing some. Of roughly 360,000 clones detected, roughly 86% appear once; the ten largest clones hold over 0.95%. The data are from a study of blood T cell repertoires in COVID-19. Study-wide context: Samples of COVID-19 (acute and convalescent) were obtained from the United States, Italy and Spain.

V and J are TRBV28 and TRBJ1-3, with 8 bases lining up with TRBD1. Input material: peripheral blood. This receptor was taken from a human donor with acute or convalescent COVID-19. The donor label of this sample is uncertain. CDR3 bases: TGTGCCAGCAGTCCCGGGACAGGAACTGGAAACACCATATATTTT. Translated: CASSPGTGTGNTIYF.